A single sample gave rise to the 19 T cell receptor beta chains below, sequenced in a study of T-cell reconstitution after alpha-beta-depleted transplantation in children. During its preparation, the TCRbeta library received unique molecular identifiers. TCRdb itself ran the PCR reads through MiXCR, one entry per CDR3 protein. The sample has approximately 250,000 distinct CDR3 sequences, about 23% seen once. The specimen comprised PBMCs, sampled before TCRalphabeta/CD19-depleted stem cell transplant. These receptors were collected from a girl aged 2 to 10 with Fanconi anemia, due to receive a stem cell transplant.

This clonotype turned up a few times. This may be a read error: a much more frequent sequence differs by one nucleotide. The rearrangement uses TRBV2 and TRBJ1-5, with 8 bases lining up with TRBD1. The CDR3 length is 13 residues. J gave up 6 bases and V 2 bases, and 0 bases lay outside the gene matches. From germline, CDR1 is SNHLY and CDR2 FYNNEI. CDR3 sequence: CASSEQGAQPQHF. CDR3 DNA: TGTGCCAGCAGTGAACAGGGGGCTCAGCCCCAGCATTTT. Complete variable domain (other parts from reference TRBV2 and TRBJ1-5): EPEVTQTPSHQVTQMGQEVILRCVPISNHLYFYWYRQILGQKVEFLVSFYNNEISEKSEIFDDQFSVERPDGSNFTLKIRSTKLEDSAMYFCASSEQGAQPQHFGDGTRLSIL.

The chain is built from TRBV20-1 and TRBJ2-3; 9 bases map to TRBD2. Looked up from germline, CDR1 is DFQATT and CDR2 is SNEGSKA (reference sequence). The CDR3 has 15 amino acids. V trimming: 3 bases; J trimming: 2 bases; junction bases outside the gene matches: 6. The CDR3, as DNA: TGCAGTGCTAGTAGCCTAGCGGGGAACACAGATACGCAGTATTTT. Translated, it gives CSASSLAGNTDTQYF.

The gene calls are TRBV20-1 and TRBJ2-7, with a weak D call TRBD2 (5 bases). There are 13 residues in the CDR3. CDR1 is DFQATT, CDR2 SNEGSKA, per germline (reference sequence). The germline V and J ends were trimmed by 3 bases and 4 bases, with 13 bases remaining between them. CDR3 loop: CSASEWRMYEQYF. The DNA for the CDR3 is TGCAGTGCTAGTGAGTGGAGGATGTACGAGCAGTACTTC.

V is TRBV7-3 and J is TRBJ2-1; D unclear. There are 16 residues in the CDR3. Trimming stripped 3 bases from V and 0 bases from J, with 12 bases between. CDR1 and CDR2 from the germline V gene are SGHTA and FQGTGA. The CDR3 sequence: CASSFVATSSYNEQFF. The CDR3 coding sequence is TGTGCCAGCAGCTTTGTGGCGACCAGCTCCTACAATGAGCAGTTCTTC.

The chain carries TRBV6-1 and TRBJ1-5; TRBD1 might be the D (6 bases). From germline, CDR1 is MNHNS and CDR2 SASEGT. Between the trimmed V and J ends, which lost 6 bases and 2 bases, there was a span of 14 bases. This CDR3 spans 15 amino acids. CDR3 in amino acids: CASRPTGMGNQPQHF. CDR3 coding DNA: TGTGCCAGCAGGCCCACAGGGATGGGCAATCAGCCCCAGCATTTT.

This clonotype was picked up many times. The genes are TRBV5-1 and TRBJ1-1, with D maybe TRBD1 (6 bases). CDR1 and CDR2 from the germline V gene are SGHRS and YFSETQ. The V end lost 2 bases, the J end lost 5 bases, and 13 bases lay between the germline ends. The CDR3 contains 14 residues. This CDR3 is CASSFNRVRTEAFF. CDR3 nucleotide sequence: TGCGCCAGCAGCTTTAACAGGGTTAGGACTGAAGCTTTCTTT.

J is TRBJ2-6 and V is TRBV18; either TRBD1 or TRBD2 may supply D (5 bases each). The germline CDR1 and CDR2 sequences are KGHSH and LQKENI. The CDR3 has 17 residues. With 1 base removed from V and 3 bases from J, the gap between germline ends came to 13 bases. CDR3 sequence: CASSPLPSGSGANVLTF. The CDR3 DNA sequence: TGTGCCAGCTCACCACTACCCTCAGGGAGTGGGGCCAACGTCCTGACTTTC.

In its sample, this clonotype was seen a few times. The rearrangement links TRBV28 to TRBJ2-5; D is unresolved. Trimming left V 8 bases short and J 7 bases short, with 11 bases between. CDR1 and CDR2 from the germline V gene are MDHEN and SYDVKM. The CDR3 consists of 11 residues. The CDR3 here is CASGPLLTQYF. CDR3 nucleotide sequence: TGTGCCAGCGGTCCCTTACTGACCCAGTACTTC.

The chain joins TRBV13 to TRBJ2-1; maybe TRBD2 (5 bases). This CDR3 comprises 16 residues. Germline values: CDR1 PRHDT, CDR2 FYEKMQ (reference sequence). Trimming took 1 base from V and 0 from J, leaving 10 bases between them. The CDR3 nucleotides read TGTGCCAGCAGCTTAGTTCGGGAAAGCTCCTACAATGAGCAGTTCTTC. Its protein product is CASSLVRESSYNEQFF.

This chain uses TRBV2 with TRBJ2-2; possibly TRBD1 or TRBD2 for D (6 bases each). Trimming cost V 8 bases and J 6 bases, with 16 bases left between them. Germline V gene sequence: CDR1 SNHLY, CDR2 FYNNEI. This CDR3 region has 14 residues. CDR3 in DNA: TGTGCCAGCTGCAGGGGCGGGGCCCCCGGGGAGCTGTTTTTT. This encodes CASCRGGAPGELFF.

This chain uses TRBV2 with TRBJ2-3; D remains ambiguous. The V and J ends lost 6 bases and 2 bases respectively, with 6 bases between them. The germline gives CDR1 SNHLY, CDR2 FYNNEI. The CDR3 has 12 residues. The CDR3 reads CASRANTDTQYF. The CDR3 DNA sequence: TGTGCCAGCAGAGCCAACACAGATACGCAGTATTTT.

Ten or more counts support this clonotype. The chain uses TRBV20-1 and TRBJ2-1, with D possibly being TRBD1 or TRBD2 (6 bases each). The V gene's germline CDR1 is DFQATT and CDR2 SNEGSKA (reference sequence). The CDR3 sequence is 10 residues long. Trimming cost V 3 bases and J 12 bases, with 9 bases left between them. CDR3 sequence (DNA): TGCAGTGCTAGGAAGGGGGGGCAGTTCTTC. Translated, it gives CSARKGGQFF.

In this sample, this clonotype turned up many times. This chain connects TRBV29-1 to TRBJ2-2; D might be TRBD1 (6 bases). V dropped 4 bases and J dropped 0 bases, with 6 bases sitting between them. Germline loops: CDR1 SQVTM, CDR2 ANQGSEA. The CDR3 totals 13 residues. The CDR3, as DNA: TGCAGCGTTGGACAGGCGAACACCGGGGAGCTGTTTTTT. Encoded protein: CSVGQANTGELFF.

The CDR3 coding sequence is TGTGCCAGCAATGACCAAAACACAGATACGCAGTATTTT. Its translation: CASNDQNTDTQYF. The chain has TRBV28 and TRBJ2-3; D is ambiguous. Germline V gives CDR1 MDHEN, CDR2 SYDVKM. This CDR3 region has 13 residues. The V and J ends lost 7 bases and 2 bases respectively, with 10 bases between them.

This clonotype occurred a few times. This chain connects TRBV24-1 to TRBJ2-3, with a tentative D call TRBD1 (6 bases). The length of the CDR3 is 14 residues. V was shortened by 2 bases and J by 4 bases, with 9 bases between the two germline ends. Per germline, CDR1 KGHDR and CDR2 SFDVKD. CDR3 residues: CATSDSGEADTQYF. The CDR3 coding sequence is TGTGCCACCAGTGATTCAGGGGAAGCAGATACGCAGTATTTT.

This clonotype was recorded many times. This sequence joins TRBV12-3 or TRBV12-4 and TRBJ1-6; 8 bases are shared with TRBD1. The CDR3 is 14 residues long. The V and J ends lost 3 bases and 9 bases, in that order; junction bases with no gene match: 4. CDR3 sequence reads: CASSFGTGGSPLHF. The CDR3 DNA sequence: TGTGCCAGCAGTTTCGGAACAGGGGGTTCACCCCTCCACTTT.

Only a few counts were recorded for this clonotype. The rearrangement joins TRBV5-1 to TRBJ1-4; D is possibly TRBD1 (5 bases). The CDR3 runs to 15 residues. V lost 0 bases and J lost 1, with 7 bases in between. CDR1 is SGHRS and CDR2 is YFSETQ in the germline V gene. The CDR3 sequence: CASSLAQGTNEKLFF. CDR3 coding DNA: TGCGCCAGCAGCTTGGCCCAGGGAACTAATGAAAAACTGTTTTTT.

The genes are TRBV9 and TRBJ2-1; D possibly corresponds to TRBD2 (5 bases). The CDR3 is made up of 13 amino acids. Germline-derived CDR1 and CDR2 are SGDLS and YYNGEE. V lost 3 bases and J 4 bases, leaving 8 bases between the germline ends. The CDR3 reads CASSEREYNEQFF. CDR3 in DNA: TGTGCCAGCAGCGAACGGGAATACAATGAGCAGTTCTTC.

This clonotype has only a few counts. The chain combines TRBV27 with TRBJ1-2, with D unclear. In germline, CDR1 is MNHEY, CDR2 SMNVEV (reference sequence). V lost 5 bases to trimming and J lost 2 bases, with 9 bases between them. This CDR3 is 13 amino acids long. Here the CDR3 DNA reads TGTGCCAGCAGTCTAACAGAAAACTATGGCTACACCTTC. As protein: CASSLTENYGYTF.